Presented here are 31 T cell receptor beta chains from one specimen sequenced in a study of blood T cell repertoires in COVID-19. This table comes from immunoSEQ multiplex PCR, and its TCRdb copy is limited to in-frame clones, with some not included. Counted here are 45,000 to 60,000 clones, around 78% occurring once; the ten biggest clones make up 10% to 15%. Sequenced material: peripheral blood. All receptors derive from a human donor in a cohort sampled during active COVID-19.

V and J are TRBV2 and TRBJ2-5; 9 bases are a match to TRBD2. In germline, CDR1 is SNHLY, CDR2 FYNNEI. The CDR3 is 16 residues long. V gave up 3 bases and J gave up 0 bases; unmatched junction bases: 5. CDR3 loop: CASSDWLAGYQETQYF. DNA for the CDR3: TGTGCCAGCAGTGATTGGCTAGCGGGGTACCAAGAGACCCAGTACTTC.

The chain combines TRBV28 with TRBJ1-4, with 9 bases aligning to TRBD1. The V and J ends lost 6 bases and 1 base, in that order; junction bases with no gene match: 15. CDR1 and CDR2 (germline): MDHEN, SYDVKM. The length of the CDR3 is 19 residues. The CDR3 sequence is CASSSPGQGRTLTNEKLFF. As DNA, the CDR3 is TGTGCCAGCAGCTCCCCGGGACAGGGAAGAACCTTAACTAATGAAAAACTGTTTTTT.

The V gene is TRBV7-3, the J gene TRBJ1-3, with 7 bases aligning to TRBD1. The CDR3 sequence is 13 residues long. CDR1 is SGHTA and CDR2 is FQGTGA in the germline V gene. V lost 8 bases, J lost 4 bases, and 5 bases stayed unmatched. The CDR3, as DNA: TGTGCCAGCCAGGGGGAGCCAGGAAACACCATATATTTT. Its protein is CASQGEPGNTIYF.

The gene calls are TRBV5-1 and TRBJ2-1, with a tentative D call TRBD2 (5 bases). Germline loops: CDR1 SGHRS, CDR2 YFSETQ. V lost 0 bases, J lost 7 bases, and 8 bases lay in between. This CDR3 region has 13 residues. The CDR3 loop is CASSLVGENEQFF. CDR3 coding DNA: TGCGCCAGCAGCTTGGTCGGGGAAAATGAGCAGTTCTTC.

V and J are TRBV28 and TRBJ2-2; D is perhaps TRBD1 (5 bases). This CDR3 is 15 amino acids long. Germline CDR1 is MDHEN and CDR2 is SYDVKM. V was trimmed by 2 bases and J by 0 bases, leaving 7 bases between them. This chain's CDR3 is CASSLRQTNTGELFF. The CDR3 region has the DNA TGTGCCAGCAGTTTAAGACAGACGAACACCGGGGAGCTGTTTTTT.

The CDR3 DNA reads as TGTGCCACCAGTGGCCAGCGGGGGGCAAGGACTGAGCAGTTCTTC. Protein sequence: CATSGQRGARTEQFF. The chain couples TRBV24-1 to TRBJ2-1; the match to TRBD2 covers 9 bases. The CDR3 sequence is 15 residues long. From germline, CDR1 is KGHDR and CDR2 SFDVKD. J was trimmed by 9 bases and V by 5 bases; bases with no gene match: 10.

V usage is TRBV7-9 and J usage is TRBJ2-1, with 11 bases fitting TRBD2. Germline CDR1 and CDR2: SEHNR and FQNEAQ (reference sequence). V was clipped by 1 base and J by 7 bases; unmatched bases: 3. This CDR3 region has 15 residues. This CDR3 is CASSLVLAGVNEQFF. The CDR3 DNA follows: TGTGCCAGCAGCTTAGTACTAGCGGGGGTAAATGAGCAGTTCTTC.

V is TRBV27 and J is TRBJ1-2; the D gene is possibly TRBD1 (5 bases). V shed 2 bases and J shed 8 bases, with 21 bases lying between them. CDR3 length: 16 amino acids. The germline V gene has CDR1 MNHEY and CDR2 SMNVEV (reference sequence). CDR3 sequence: CASSLRTGGVRSGYTF. The CDR3 nucleotides read TGTGCCAGCAGTTTACGAACAGGTGGTGTTAGAAGCGGCTACACCTTC.

The chain uses TRBV6-2 or TRBV6-3 and TRBJ2-7; TRBD1 aligns across 12 bases. V shed 5 bases and J 5 bases; nucleotides not matched to a gene: 10. Germline-derived CDR1 and CDR2 are MNHEY and SVGEGT. The CDR3 is 16 amino acids. CDR3 bases: TGTGCCAGCAGTAGGGGACAGGGGGCCAGAGTCCACGAGCAGTACTTC. It specifies CASSRGQGARVHEQYF.

The chain employs TRBV3-1 (or the pseudogene TRBV3-2) and TRBJ1-2, with a weak D call TRBD1 (5 bases). This CDR3 is built from 12 residues. The germline V gene encodes CDR1 LGHDT and CDR2 YNNKEL (reference sequence). The V and J ends lost 3 bases and 5 bases respectively, with 7 bases between them. The CDR3 region is CASSQTAYGYTF. The CDR3 DNA is TGTGCCAGCAGCCAGACAGCTTATGGCTACACCTTC.

The gene calls are TRBV27 and TRBJ1-5, with D maybe TRBD1 (6 bases). The V and J ends lost 6 bases and 0 bases respectively, with 18 bases between them. The CDR3 runs 17 residues. CDR1 is MNHEY, CDR2 SMNVEV, per germline (reference sequence). CDR3 sequence (DNA): TGTGCCAGCAGAATCGGACAGAGAGGAGATAGCAATCAGCCCCAGCATTTT. This gives the protein CASRIGQRGDSNQPQHF.

V is TRBV10-1 and J is TRBJ2-5; 7 nucleotides match TRBD1. This CDR3 region has 16 residues. The ends lost 6 bases at V and 0 bases at J; junction bases unmatched: 10. Germline V gene data show CDR1 as WNHNN and CDR2 as SYGVQD (reference sequence). The DNA for the CDR3 is TGCGCCAGCAGCAAGCCGGGACAGCCTTACCAAGAGACCCAGTACTTC. This encodes CASSKPGQPYQETQYF.

V usage is TRBV13 and J usage is TRBJ2-7; the D gene is possibly TRBD1 (6 bases). From germline, CDR1 is PRHDT and CDR2 FYEKMQ (reference sequence). The length of the CDR3 is 13 residues. Trimming stripped 6 bases from V and 4 bases from J, with 13 bases between. The CDR3 sequence: CASRSRGRYEQYF. CDR3 in DNA: TGTGCCAGCAGGAGCAGGGGTAGGTACGAGCAGTACTTC.

The genes are TRBV2 and TRBJ1-5; D is possibly TRBD1 (5 bases). CDR3 size: 15 residues. V shed 4 bases and J shed 0 bases, with 10 bases lying between them. From germline, CDR1 is SNHLY and CDR2 FYNNEI. CDR3 DNA sequence: TGTGCCAGCAGTGGGACACCATATAGCAATCAGCCCCAGCATTTT. Translated: CASSGTPYSNQPQHF.

The rearrangement links TRBV13 to TRBJ2-1; no clear D gene. The CDR3 runs 15 residues. Germline loops: CDR1 PRHDT, CDR2 FYEKMQ (reference sequence). The V gene lost 6 bases and the J gene lost 0 bases, with 12 bases spanning the gap. CDR3 residues: CASSSYSPSYNEQFF. CDR3 in DNA: TGTGCCAGCAGTTCCTACTCACCCTCCTACAATGAGCAGTTCTTC.

The chain carries TRBV6-5 and TRBJ2-1; no firm D call. The CDR3 is 12 amino acids. Trimming removed 6 bases from V and 4 bases from J, with 7 bases in between. Germline CDR1 is MNHEY and CDR2 is SVGAGI. The CDR3 loop reads CASRANYNEQFF. The DNA for the CDR3 is TGTGCCAGCAGAGCCAATTACAATGAGCAGTTCTTC.

This clone has just one count. This rearrangement joins TRBV7-2 to TRBJ2-1, with unresolved D. The CDR3 contains 14 residues. Trimming cost V 0 bases and J 6 bases, with 9 bases left between them. Germline CDR1 is SGHTA and CDR2 is FQGNSA. DNA for the CDR3: TGTGCCAGCAGCTTAGCTTTGGCCCCCAATGAGCAGTTCTTC. It yields the protein CASSLALAPNEQFF.

This clone was observed a few times. The chain carries TRBV5-4 and TRBJ2-2, with D unresolved. The V and J ends lost 4 bases and 4 bases respectively, with 8 bases between them. Germline CDR1 SGHNT, CDR2 YYREEE (reference sequence). The CDR3 extends over 13 amino acids. CDR3 sequence: CASSQLGTGELFF. CDR3 DNA: TGTGCCAGCAGCCAACTCGGCACCGGGGAGCTGTTTTTT.

This clone was picked up one time. The CDR3 nucleotides read TGCAGCGTTCGGGACAGGGCGTCACGCACAGATACGCAGTATTTT. Translated: CSVRDRASRTDTQYF. The chain employs TRBV29-1 and TRBJ2-3; the match to TRBD1 covers 9 bases. Germline-derived CDR1 and CDR2 are SQVTM and ANQGSEA. V gave up 5 bases and J gave up 1 base; unmatched junction bases: 7. The CDR3 spans 15 residues.

This clone has only one observation. The chain has TRBV4-1 and TRBJ1-2; D perhaps matches TRBD1 (6 bases). V was trimmed by 2 bases and J by 8 bases, leaving 15 bases between them. The CDR3 loop spans 14 amino acids. CDR1 and CDR2 from the germline V gene are MGHRA and YSYEKL. CDR3 loop: CASSQPSGGVGYTF. CDR3 sequence (DNA): TGCGCCAGCAGCCAACCCTCGGGGGGCGTGGGCTACACCTTC.

The chain couples TRBV4-1 to TRBJ1-4; 8 bases map to TRBD1. The V segment lost 4 bases and the J segment 8 bases; nucleotides outside the gene matches: 12. CDR3 length equals 16 residues. Germline V gene data show CDR1 as MGHRA and CDR2 as YSYEKL. The CDR3 nucleotides are TGCGCCAGCAGCCCCGGACCTTGGACAGGGTTGGAAAAACTGTTTTTT. It translates to CASSPGPWTGLEKLFF.

This rearrangement joins TRBV14 to TRBJ1-2; 7 bases line up with TRBD1. J lost 5 bases, V lost 4 bases, and 10 bases had no gene match. The CDR3 covers 15 residues. Germline loops: CDR1 SGHDN, CDR2 FVKESK. The CDR3 coding sequence is TGTGCCAGCAGCCGGAACGACAGGGCGATGTATGGCTACACCTTC. It translates to CASSRNDRAMYGYTF. Full variable domain (missing parts from reference TRBV14 and TRBJ1-2): EAGVTQFPSHSVIEKGQTVTLRCDPISGHDNLYWYRRVMGKEIKFLLHFVKESKQDESGMPNNRFLAERTGGTYSTLKVQPAELEDSGVYFCASSRNDRAMYGYTFGSGTRLTVV.

CDR3 nucleotide sequence: TGTGCCAGCTCACCAACGGGTTTGGGACAGAAAATCTATGGCTACACCTTC. Translation: CASSPTGLGQKIYGYTF. The V call is TRBV18, the J call TRBJ1-2; TRBD1 matches at 7 bases. The CDR3 runs to 17 residues. V lost 2 bases to trimming and J lost 4 bases; unmatched junction nucleotides: 13. The germline V gene has CDR1 KGHSH and CDR2 LQKENI.

The rearrangement links TRBV6-5 to TRBJ2-5; D gene uncertain. Germline V gene data show CDR1 as MNHEY and CDR2 as SVGAGI. The CDR3 sequence is 11 residues long. Trimming left V 8 bases short and J 4 bases short, with 8 bases between. The CDR3 loop is CASLSGETQYF. CDR3 DNA: TGTGCCAGCCTATCCGGAGAGACCCAGTACTTC.

The rearrangement joins TRBV20-1 to TRBJ1-2; 7 bases map to TRBD1. V was clipped by 3 bases and J by 6 bases; unmatched bases: 7. Per germline, CDR1 DFQATT and CDR2 SNEGSKA (reference sequence). This CDR3 comprises 13 residues. This chain's CDR3 is CSASPGQQNGYTF. In nucleotides, the CDR3 is TGCAGTGCTAGTCCGGGACAGCAAAATGGCTACACCTTC.

The chain combines TRBV5-4 with TRBJ2-6; D may be TRBD2 (5 bases). This CDR3 has 16 residues. Deletions cut 4 bases from V and 0 bases from J, with 11 bases between. Per the germline V gene, CDR1 is SGHNT and CDR2 is YYREEE (reference sequence). The CDR3 DNA follows: TGTGCCAGCAGCCTGGACTTGATCTCTGGGGCCAACGTCCTGACTTTC. Translated, it gives CASSLDLISGANVLTF.

This rearrangement joins TRBV18 to TRBJ1-5, with a tentative D call TRBD1 (6 bases). Germline CDR1 reads KGHSH; CDR2 reads LQKENI. V dropped 3 bases and J dropped 7 bases, with 19 bases sitting between them. CDR3 length: 16 amino acids. CDR3 DNA: TGTGCCAGCTCACCCACCAGGGGCCCCGGAGGACAGCCCCAGCATTTT. Translated: CASSPTRGPGGQPQHF.

This clone was recorded a few times. The chain carries TRBV11-3 and TRBJ1-1; D not resolved. The V end was cut by 0 bases, the J end by 4 bases, with 6 bases between. This CDR3 contains 13 residues. CDR1 is SGHNT, CDR2 YENEEA, per germline. The CDR3 loop is CASSLDSLTEAFF. Here the CDR3 DNA reads TGTGCCAGCAGCTTAGACAGTCTCACTGAAGCTTTCTTT. The whole variable domain, remainder taken from reference TRBV11-3 and TRBJ1-1, is EAGVVQSPRYKIIEKKQPVAFWCNPISGHNTLYWYLQNLGQGPELLIRYENEEAVDDSQLPKDRFSAERLKGVDSTLKIQPAELGDSAVYLCASSLDSLTEAFFGQGTRLTVV.

Details on this clone: An end of the junction differs from the germline gene, which may be a read error. Within the sample, other DNA sequences also encode this same CDR3. The J gene is TRBJ2-7, the V gene TRBV7-9; 7 nucleotides agree with TRBD1. The CDR3 length is 15 residues. In germline, CDR1 is SEHNR, CDR2 FQNEAQ (reference sequence). The CDR3 reads CASSPRQGQYYEQYF. CDR3 sequence (DNA): TGTGCTAGCAGCCCAAGACAGGGTCAATACTACGAGCAGTACTTC.

The rearrangement uses TRBV6-6 and TRBJ2-3, with 14 bases matching TRBD2. CDR3 length equals 15 residues. Germline V gene data show CDR1 as MNHNY and CDR2 as SVGAGI (reference sequence). V lost 6 bases to trimming and J lost 5 bases; unmatched junction nucleotides: 4. The CDR3 sequence is CASRPGLAGGDTQYF. The CDR3 DNA sequence: TGTGCCAGCAGGCCCGGACTAGCGGGGGGAGATACGCAGTATTTT.

V usage is TRBV6-2 or TRBV6-3 and J usage is TRBJ1-1, with 8 bases lining up with TRBD1. After removal of 5 bases from V and 5 bases from J, the junction contained 7 bases not matched to a gene. The CDR3 has 14 amino acids. Per the germline V gene, CDR1 is MNHEY and CDR2 is SVGEGT. CDR3 DNA: TGTGCCAGCAGTATTGGGACAGGAGGGACTGAAGCTTTCTTT. Translating it yields CASSIGTGGTEAFF.